The sequence of this T cell receptor (beta chain) was determined in a study of cytomegalovirus exposure and HLA in healthy donors. Amplification used 60 Vbeta primers and 13 Jbeta primers. TCRdb keeps only in-frame clones here, not all; method: immunoSEQ multiplex PCR. The table shows about 26,000 clones, with approximately 70% occurring only once. Donors consisted of healthy bone marrow donors. Overall study results and limits: A later analysis showed TCR association rates differing by HLA locus, peaking at DRB1 and lowest at HLA-C. In a later analysis, at a false discovery rate of 0.05, approximately 16,000 TCR beta sequences were associated with HLA alleles.

Comments on this clone: Its antigen is not known.

V lost 0 bases and J lost 7, with 11 bases in between. The length of the CDR3 is 14 residues. The germline gives CDR1 SGDLS, CDR2 YYNGEE. This TCR came from a woman in her 50s in good health and CMV-seronegative. The rearrangement uses TRBV9 and TRBJ1-5, with a possible D match to TRBD1 (5 bases). The sequenced material came from PBMCs. The CDR3 spells CASSVGTGAQPQHF. For the CDR3, the DNA is TGTGCCAGCAGCGTAGGTACAGGTGCACAGCCCCAGCATTTT. The full variable domain, its missing parts supplied by reference TRBV9 and TRBJ1-5, is DSGVTQTPKHLITATGQRVTLRCSPRSGDLSVYWYQQSLDQGLQFLIQYYNGEERAKGNILERFSAQQFPDLHSELNLSSLELGDSALYFCASSVGTGAQPQHFGDGTRLSIL.